This T cell receptor beta chain was captured in a study of T cell repertoires in cytomegalovirus infection. The germline V gene has CDR1 LGHNT and CDR2 FRNRAP. With 6 bases removed from V and 8 bases from J, the gap between germline ends came to 10 bases. The CDR3 has 11 amino acids. With respect to this clonotype: Its specificity is not known.

TCRdb re-analysed the reads in MiXCR, keeping a single row per CDR3 protein. The profile covers 830,000 or so distinct CDR3 sequences, with about 33% appearing a single time and around 12% taken by the ten largest. The V and J genes are TRBV12-5 and TRBJ1-1; perhaps TRBD1 as D (6 bases). The source is a human donor in good health (CMV status not recorded). Some clones in this sample may be carry-over from other donors' samples. The specimen was cultured CD8+ T cells from PBMCs, collected from culture after CMV antigen stimulation. In DNA, the CDR3 is TGTGCTAGTGGCTCGGGACACGAAGCTTTCTTT. Translating it yields CASGSGHEAFF.